This is a list of T cell receptor beta chains from one sample in a study of blood T cell repertoires in COVID-19. The table came from immunoSEQ multiplex PCR; TCRdb's copy has only in-frame clones and leaves some out. Among 200,000 to 250,000 clones listed, about 79% were seen once. The sequenced material came from PBMCs or T cells enriched from blood (not recorded which). The receptor set was obtained from a woman aged 55-70 years who had recovered from COVID-19. The conserved cysteine and the conserved F or W are not part of the CDR3 here. D genes are given only for firm matches.

TRBV19	TRBD1	ASSMRTGESGELF
TRBV7-2	TRBD1	ASSLVGQGYLEQF
TRBV5-1	.	ASSPVPQGLANYGYT
TRBV18	.	ASSPPTATNEKLF
TRBV7-2	.	ASSLDINYGYT
TRBV10-3	TRBD2	AISGTSGIYYNEQF
TRBV6-1	.	ASSEAPGEMDEQF
TRBV6-5	.	ASSYYRVFSSPLH
TRBV10-2	.	ASSEFPRDTQY
TRBV7-8	.	ASSLATGEKLF
TRBV18	.	ASSPDKANYGYT
TRBV18	.	ASSPSGREWSQPQH
TRBV7-2	TRBD1	ASSLATGSGYT
TRBV5-6	TRBD1	ASSRADRGGYT
TRBV3-1/TRBV3-2	.	ASSQESARRDSPLH
TRBV6-2/TRBV6-3	.	ASSYFGDTQPQH
TRBV19	TRBD2	ASSIVGLAGNEQF
TRBV7-9	.	ASSSNAGLPSYEQY
TRBV5-8	TRBD1	ASSLERGTGDETQY
TRBV25-1	.	ASRRGGVVNTEAF
TRBV6-5	.	ASRMNPATNEKLF
TRBV6-5	TRBD2	ASRGSGGTSDTQY
TRBV7-2	.	ASSLALSGANVLT
TRBV27	.	ASSFVGALVNEQF
TRBV18	TRBD1	ASSLPGQGANTEAF
TRBV7-9	TRBD1	ASSLEGTGGSGNTIY
TRBV7-7	.	ASKGGTGNTGELF
TRBV7-2	.	ASSLDRNQPQH
TRBV5-1	.	ASSVTGTDYGYT
TRBV11-3	.	ASSLGLDTGELF
TRBV13	.	ASSPIPGTNTGELF
TRBV5-1	.	ASSSQLNTEAF
TRBV4-3	.	ASSRDRFSGNTIY
TRBV7-3	.	ASSPTPGEKLF
TRBV7-2	TRBD1	ASSSGQGNTIY
TRBV5-1	TRBD2	ASSLTTSGTDTQY
TRBV14	.	ASSQALGGHSEQY
TRBV12-5	TRBD2	ASGLVRQGLAVMSSYEQY
TRBV27	.	ASSLSWTVNYGYT
TRBV12-3/TRBV12-4	.	ASSYRDGYGYT
TRBV2	TRBD2	ASRGLAGGPYEQY
TRBV19	TRBD2	ASGTSGSGEQF
TRBV2	.	ASSDMNRNSPLH
TRBV20-1	.	SGDRTDTQY
TRBV11-3	TRBD2	ASSPSWGGLGTDTQY
TRBV3-1/TRBV3-2	TRBD2	ASSPSGNNEQF
TRBV7-3	TRBD1	ASLGQGEAF
TRBV7-2	.	ASSYGGGDQPQH
TRBV5-1	TRBD1	ASSLNAQGQGADEQY
TRBV19	TRBD1	ASSIGQGARGYT
TRBV7-8	TRBD2	ASSLTSGGYTGELF
TRBV2	.	ASSYQEDTQY
TRBV19	TRBD2	ASTNQLAGGRETQY
TRBV5-4	TRBD1	AGLVRDRDTDTQY
TRBV6-5	.	ASSPTFLNTEAF
TRBV5-8	.	ASSLRGAGELF
TRBV11-2	.	ASTKGGTADTQY
TRBV11-2	.	ASSKTGNTEAF